This T cell receptor (beta chain) was profiled in a study of PD-1 blockade in classical Hodgkin lymphoma. Regarding time point: cycle 4 day 1 (C4D1), after five to seven weeks of nivolumab. Each patient experienced a relapse that followed autologous stem cell transplantation, and brentuximab vedotin exposure varied. Assay used: immunoSEQ multiplex PCR; TCRdb lists only in-frame clones, some missing. The table has over 20,000 clones, approximately 68% seen once. Whole-study results and caveats: By C4D1 there was a significant rise in CD4+ TCR diversity but not in CD8+ TCR diversity. Initiation of nivolumab under 1 year after ASCT led to exclusion of patients. Those achieving complete response showed baseline diversity like newly diagnosed patients.

Trimming pared 6 bases from V and 6 bases from J, leaving 14 bases between. This CDR3 spans 14 amino acids. Germline values: CDR1 SGHTA, CDR2 FQGTGA. In the case of this clone: What it binds is not known.

This chain joins TRBV7-3 and TRBJ2-2; a possible D gene is TRBD1 (6 bases). The sequence derives from a human donor with classical Hodgkin lymphoma. The sequencing here drew on peripheral blood mononuclear cells (PBMCs), taken before the fourth cycle of nivolumab. DNA for the CDR3: TGTGCCAGCAGACAAAGAGGGGGTTCCGGGGAGCTGTTTTTT. Translation: CASRQRGGSGELFF.